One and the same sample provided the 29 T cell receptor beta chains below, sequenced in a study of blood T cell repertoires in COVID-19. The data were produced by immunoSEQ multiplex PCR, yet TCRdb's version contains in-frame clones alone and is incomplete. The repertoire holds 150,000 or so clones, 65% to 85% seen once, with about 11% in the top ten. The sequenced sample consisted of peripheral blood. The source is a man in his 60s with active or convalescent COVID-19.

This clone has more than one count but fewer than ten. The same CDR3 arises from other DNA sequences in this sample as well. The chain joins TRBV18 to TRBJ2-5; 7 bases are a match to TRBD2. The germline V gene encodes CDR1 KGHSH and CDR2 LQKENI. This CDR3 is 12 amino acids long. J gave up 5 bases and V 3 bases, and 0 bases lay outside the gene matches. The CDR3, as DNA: TGTGCCAGCTCACCGGGAGGGGAGACCCAGTACTTC. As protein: CASSPGGETQYF.

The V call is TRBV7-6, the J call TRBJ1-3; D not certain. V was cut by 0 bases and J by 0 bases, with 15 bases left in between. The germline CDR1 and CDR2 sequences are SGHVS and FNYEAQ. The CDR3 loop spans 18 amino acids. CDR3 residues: CASSLAPGSQNSGNTIYF. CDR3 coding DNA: TGTGCCAGCAGCTTAGCCCCGGGTTCGCAAAACTCTGGAAACACCATATATTTT.

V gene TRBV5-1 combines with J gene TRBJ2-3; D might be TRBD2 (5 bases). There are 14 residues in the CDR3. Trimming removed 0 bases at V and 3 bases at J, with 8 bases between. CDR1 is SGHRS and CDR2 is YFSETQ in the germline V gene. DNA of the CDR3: TGCGCCAGCAGCTTGGGATGGAGGACAGATACGCAGTATTTT. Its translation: CASSLGWRTDTQYF.

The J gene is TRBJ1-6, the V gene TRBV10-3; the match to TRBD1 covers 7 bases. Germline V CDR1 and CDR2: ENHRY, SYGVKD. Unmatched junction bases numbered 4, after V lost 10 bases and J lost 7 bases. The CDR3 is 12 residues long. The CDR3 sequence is CATRGTNSPLHF. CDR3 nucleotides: TGTGCCACCAGGGGGACAAATTCACCCCTCCACTTT.

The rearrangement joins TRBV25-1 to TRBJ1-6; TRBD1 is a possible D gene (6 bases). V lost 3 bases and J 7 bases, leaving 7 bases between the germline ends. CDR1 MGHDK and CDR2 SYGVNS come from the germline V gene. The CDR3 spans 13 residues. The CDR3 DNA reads TGTGCCAGCAGTGACAGGGGCAATTCACCCCTCCACTTT. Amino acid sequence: CASSDRGNSPLHF. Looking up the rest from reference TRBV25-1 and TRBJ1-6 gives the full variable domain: EADIYQTPRYLVIGTGKKITLECSQTMGHDKMYWYQQDPGMELHLIHYSYGVNSTEKGDLSSESTVSRIRTEHFPLTLESARPSHTSQYLCASSDRGNSPLHFGNGTRLTVT.

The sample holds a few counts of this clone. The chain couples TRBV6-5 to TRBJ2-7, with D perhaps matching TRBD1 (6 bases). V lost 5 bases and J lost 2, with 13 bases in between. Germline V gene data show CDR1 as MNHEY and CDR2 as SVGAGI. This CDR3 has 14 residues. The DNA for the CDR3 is TGTGCCAGCAGTCCCAGGGGTGGGGCCTACGAGCAGTACTTC. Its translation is CASSPRGGAYEQYF.

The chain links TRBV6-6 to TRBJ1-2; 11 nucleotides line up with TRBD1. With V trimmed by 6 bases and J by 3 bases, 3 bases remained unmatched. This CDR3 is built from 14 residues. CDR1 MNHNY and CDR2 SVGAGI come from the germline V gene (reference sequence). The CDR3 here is CASRGQGADYGYTF. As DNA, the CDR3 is TGTGCCAGCAGAGGACAGGGGGCTGACTATGGCTACACCTTC.

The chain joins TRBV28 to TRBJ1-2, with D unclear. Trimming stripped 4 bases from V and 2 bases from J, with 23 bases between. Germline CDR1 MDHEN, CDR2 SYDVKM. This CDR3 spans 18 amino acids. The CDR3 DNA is TGTGCCAGCAGTTCCGGCAGCCTAGTACTCCAAGAGAACTATGGCTACACCTTC. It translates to CASSSGSLVLQENYGYTF.

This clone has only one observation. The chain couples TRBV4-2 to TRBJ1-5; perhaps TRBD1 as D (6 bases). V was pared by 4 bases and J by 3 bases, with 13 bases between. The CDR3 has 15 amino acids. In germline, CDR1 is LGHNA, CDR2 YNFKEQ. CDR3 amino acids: CASSRLQGINQPQHF. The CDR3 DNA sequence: TGTGCCAGCAGCCGTTTACAGGGAATCAATCAGCCCCAGCATTTT.

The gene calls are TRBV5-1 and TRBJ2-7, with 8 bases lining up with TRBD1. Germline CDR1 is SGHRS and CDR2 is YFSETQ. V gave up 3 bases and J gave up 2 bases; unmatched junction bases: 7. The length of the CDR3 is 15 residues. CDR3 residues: CASSSTGANPYEQYF. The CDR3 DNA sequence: TGCGCCAGCAGCTCGACAGGGGCGAACCCCTACGAGCAGTACTTC.

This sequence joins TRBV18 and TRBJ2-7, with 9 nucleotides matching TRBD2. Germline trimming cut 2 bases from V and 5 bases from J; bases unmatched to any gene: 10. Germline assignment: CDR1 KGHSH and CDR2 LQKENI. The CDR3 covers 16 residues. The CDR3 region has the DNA TGTGCCAGCTCACCATGGGCGACTAGCGGTGGGGACGAGCAGTACTTC. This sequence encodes CASSPWATSGGDEQYF.

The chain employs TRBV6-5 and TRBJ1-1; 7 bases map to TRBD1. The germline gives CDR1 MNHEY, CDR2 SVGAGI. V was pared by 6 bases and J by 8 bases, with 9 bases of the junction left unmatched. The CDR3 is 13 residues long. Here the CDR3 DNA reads TGTGCCAGCAGACCCATGGGGACAGACGAAGCTTTCTTT. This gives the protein CASRPMGTDEAFF.

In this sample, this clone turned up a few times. CDR3 sequence (DNA): TGCGCCAGCAGCCCCGGGGGGCCTGAGCAGTTCTTC. Its translation is CASSPGGPEQFF. The chain recombines TRBV5-1 with TRBJ2-1, with a tentative D call TRBD2 (7 bases). The CDR3 has 12 amino acids. CDR1 is SGHRS, CDR2 YFSETQ, per germline. Trimming removed 4 bases at V and 9 bases at J, with 11 bases between.

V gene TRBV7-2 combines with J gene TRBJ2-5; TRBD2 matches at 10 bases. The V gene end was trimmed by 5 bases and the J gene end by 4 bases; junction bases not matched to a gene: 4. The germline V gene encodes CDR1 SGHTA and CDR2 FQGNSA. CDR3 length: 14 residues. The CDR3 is CASSTGLAAETQYF. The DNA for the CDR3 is TGTGCCAGCAGCACCGGACTAGCGGCAGAGACCCAGTACTTC.

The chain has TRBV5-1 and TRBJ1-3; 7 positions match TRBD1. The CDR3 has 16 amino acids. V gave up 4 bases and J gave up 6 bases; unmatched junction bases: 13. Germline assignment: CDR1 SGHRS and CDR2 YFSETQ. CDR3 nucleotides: TGCGCCAGCAGCACCGCTCAGGGGGGTTTAACAAACACCATATATTTT. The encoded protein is CASSTAQGGLTNTIYF.

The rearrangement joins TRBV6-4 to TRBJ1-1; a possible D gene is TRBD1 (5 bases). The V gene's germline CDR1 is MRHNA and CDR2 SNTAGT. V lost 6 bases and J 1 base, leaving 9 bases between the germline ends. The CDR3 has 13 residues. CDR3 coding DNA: TGTGCCAGCAGCGCCACAGGGAACACTGAAGCTTTCTTT. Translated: CASSATGNTEAFF.

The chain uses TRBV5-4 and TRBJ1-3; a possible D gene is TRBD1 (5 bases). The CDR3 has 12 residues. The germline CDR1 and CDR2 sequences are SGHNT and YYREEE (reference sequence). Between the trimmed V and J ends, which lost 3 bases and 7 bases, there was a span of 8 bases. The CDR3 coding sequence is TGTGCCAGCAGCTCAGGGACTAACACCATATATTTT. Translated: CASSSGTNTIYF. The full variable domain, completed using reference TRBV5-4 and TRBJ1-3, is ETGVTQSPTHLIKTRGQQVTLRCSSQSGHNTVSWYQQALGQGPQFIFQYYREEENGRGNFPPRFSGLQFPNYSSELNVNALELDDSALYLCASSSGTNTIYFGEGSWLTVV.

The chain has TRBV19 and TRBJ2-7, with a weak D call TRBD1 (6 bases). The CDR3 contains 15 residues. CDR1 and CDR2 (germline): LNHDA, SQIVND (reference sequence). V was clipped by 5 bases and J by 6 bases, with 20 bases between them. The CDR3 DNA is TGTGCCAGTAGTGACCGGGACACGGGCCCGGTCGAGCAGTACTTC. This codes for CASSDRDTGPVEQYF. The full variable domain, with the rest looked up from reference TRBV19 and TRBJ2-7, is DGGITQSPKYLFRKEGQNVTLSCEQNLNHDAMYWYRQDPGQGLRLIYYSQIVNDFQKGDIAEGYSVSREKKESFPLTVTSAQKNPTAFYLCASSDRDTGPVEQYFGPGTRLTVT.

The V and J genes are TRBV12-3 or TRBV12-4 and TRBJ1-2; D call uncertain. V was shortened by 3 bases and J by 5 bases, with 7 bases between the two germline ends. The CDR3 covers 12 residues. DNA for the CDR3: TGTGCCAGCAGTTTTGCGGGATATGGCTACACCTTC. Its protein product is CASSFAGYGYTF.

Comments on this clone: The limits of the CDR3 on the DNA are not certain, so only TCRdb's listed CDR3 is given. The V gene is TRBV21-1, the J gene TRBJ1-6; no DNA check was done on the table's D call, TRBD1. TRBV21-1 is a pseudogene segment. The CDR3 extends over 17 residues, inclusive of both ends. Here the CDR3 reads CASSKVGQGNYNSPLHF.

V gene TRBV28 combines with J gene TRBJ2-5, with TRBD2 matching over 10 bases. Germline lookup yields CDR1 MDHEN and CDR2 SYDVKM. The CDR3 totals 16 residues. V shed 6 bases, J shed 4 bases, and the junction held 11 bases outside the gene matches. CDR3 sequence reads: CASSYRSGRGGETQYF. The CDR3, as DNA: TGTGCCAGCAGCTACCGAAGCGGGAGGGGCGGAGAGACCCAGTACTTC.

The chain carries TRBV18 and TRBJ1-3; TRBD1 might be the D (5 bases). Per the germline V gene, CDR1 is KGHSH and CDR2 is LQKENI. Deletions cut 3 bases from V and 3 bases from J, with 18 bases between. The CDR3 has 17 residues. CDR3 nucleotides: TGTGCCAGCTCACCCGGGACTCCCACTCTAGGTGGAAACACCATATATTTT. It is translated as CASSPGTPTLGGNTIYF.

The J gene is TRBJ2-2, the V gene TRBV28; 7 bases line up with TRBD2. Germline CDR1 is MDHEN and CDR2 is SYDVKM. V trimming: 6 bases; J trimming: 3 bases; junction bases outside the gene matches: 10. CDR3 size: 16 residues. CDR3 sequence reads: CASSTTGGGYTGELFF. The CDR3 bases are TGTGCCAGCAGCACAACGGGAGGAGGGTACACCGGGGAGCTGTTTTTT.

The CDR3 loop is CASSLRGATNEKLFF. DNA for the CDR3: TGTGCCAGCAGTTTACGGGGGGCAACTAATGAAAAACTGTTTTTT. The rearrangement uses TRBV6-6 and TRBJ1-4; maybe TRBD1 (5 bases). The CDR3 length is 15 residues. V dropped 4 bases and J dropped 0 bases, with 9 bases sitting between them. Germline V gene lookup returns CDR1 MNHNY and CDR2 SVGAGI (reference sequence).

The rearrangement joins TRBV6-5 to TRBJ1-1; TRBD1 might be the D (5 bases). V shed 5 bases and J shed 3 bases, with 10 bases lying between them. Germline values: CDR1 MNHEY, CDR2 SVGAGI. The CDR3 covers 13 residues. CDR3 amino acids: CASSRGEDTEAFF. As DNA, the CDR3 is TGTGCCAGCAGTCGGGGGGAGGACACTGAAGCTTTCTTT.

CDR3 loop: CAISELSYNEQFF. Here the CDR3 DNA reads TGTGCCATCAGTGAGCTGTCCTACAATGAGCAGTTCTTC. J is TRBJ2-1 and V is TRBV10-3, with D uncertain. Per germline, CDR1 ENHRY and CDR2 SYGVKD. The germline V and J ends were trimmed by 2 bases and 1 base, with 3 bases remaining between them. The CDR3 is 13 amino acids.

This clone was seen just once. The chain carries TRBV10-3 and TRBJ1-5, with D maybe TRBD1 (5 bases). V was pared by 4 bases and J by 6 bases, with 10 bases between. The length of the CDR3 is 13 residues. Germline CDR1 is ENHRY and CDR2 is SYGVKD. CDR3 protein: CAISGGESQPQHF. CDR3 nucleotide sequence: TGTGCCATCAGTGGGGGGGAGAGTCAGCCCCAGCATTTT.

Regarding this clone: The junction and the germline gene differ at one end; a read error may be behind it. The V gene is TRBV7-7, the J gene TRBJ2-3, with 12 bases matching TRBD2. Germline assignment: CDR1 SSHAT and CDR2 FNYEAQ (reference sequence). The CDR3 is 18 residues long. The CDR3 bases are TGTGCTAGCAGCTACCTAGCGGGAGGGCCGTCTGGCACAGATACGCAGTATTTT. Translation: CASSYLAGGPSGTDTQYF.

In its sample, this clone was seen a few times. CDR3 sequence: CASGPGQMNTEAFF. The CDR3 DNA reads as TGTGCTAGTGGTCCGGGACAAATGAACACTGAAGCTTTCTTT. The chain recombines TRBV12-5 with TRBJ1-1; D might be TRBD1 (6 bases). Trimming cost V 5 bases and J 0 bases, with 10 bases left between them. The CDR3 contains 14 residues. CDR1 and CDR2 from the germline V gene are LGHNT and FRNRAP.